The source of this TCR beta chain is a study of beta chain features in type 1 diabetes. Study-wide results and caveats: Type 1 diabetes patients had VDJ junctions that carried fewer insertions and more deletions. Within the patient group, naive, central memory and Treg TCRB repertoires appeared more similar to each other than within healthy donors.

Expressed TCRB transcripts were sequenced after all isolated RNA was converted to cDNA. Mean read depth for naive, central memory and regulatory T cell samples was approximately 3.57 million reads. Method: immunoSEQ multiplex PCR; TCRdb's copy keeps in-frame clones and lacks some. Found here are about 900,000 clones, about a sixth of them singletons; the top ten hold 0.02% to 0.025%. A CD45RO/CCR7/CD25/CD127/CD95/CD27 panel sorted naive, central memory, regulatory and stem cell-like memory CD4+ cells. About this clone itself: Its antigen is unknown.

The length of the CDR3 is 13 residues. Germline CDR1 SEHNR, CDR2 FQNEAQ (reference sequence). Input material: naive CD4+ T cells from blood. The sequence was collected from a woman aged 18-35 years in good health. This chain joins TRBV7-9 and TRBJ2-5; the D call may be TRBD1 or TRBD2 (6 bases each). The J call is uncertain, as TRBJ2-7 better fits the DNA end. CDR3 nucleotides: TGTGCCAGCAGCGTAGGGGGGTATGGCGAGCAGTACTTC. This gives the protein CASSVGGYGEQYF.